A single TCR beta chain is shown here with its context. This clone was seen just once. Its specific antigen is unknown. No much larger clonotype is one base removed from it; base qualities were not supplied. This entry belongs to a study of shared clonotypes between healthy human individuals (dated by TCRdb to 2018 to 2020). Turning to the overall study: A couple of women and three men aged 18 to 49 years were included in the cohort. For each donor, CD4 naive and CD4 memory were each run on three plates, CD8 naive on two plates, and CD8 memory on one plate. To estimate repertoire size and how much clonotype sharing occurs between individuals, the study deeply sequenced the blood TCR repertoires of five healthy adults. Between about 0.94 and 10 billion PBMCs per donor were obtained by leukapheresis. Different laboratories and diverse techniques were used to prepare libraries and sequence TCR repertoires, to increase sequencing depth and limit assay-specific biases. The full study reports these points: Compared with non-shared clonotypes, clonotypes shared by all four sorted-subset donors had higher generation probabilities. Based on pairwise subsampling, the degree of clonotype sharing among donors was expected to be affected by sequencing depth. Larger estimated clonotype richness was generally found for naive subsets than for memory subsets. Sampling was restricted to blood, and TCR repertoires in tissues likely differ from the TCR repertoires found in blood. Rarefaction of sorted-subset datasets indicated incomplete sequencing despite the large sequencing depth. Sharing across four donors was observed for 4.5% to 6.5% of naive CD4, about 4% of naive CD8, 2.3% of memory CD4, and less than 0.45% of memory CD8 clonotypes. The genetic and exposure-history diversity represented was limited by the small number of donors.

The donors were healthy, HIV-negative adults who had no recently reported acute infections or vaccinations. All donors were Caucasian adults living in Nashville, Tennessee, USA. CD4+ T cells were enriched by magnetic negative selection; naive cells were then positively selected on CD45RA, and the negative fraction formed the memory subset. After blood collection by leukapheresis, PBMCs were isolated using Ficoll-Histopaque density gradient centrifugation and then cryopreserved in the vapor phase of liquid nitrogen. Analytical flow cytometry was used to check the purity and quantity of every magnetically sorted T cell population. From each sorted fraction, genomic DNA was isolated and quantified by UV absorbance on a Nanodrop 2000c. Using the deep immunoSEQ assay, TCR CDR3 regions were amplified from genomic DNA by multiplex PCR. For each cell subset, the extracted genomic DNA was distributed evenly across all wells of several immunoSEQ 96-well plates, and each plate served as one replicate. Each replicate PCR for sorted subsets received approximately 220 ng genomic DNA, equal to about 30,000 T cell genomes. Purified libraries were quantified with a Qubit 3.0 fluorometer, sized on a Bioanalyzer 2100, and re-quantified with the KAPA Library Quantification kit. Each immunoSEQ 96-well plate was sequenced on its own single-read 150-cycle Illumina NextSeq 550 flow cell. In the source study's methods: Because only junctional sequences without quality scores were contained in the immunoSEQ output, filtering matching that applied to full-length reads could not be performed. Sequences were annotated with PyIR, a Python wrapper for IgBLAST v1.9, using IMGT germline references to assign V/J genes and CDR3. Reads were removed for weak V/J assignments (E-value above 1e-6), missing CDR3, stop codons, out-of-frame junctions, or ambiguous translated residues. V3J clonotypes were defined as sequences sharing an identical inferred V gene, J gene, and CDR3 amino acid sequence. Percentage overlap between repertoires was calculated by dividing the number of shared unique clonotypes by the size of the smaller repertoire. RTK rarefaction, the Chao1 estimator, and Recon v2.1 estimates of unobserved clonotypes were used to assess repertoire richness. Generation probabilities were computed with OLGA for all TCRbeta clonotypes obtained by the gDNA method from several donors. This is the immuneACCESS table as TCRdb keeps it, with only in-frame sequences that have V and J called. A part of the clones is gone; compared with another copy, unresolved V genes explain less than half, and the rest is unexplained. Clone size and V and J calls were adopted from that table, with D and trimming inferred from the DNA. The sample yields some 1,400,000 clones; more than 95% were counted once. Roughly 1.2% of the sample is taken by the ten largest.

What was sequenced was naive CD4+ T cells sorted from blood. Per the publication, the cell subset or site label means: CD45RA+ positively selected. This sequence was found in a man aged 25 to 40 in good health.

The nucleotide sequence reads as follows: TGTGCCAGCAGTCCTAGATACACCGGGGAGCTGTTTTTT. It translates to CASSPRYTGELFF. Recombination linked TRBV6-5 to TRBJ2-2; no D gene call is confident. V and J lose 5 bases and 3 bases, and a span of 7 bases separates them. The cysteine opens and the phenylalanine closes a CDR3 of 13 amino acids. Of all the DNA, just the CDR3 is kept, 39 bases in frame from base 1. From the germline V gene, CDR1 is MNHEY and CDR2 is SVGAGI.